The 29 T cell receptor beta chains below were found in one sample sequenced in a study of cytotoxic CD8 clonotypes in ibrutinib-treated CLL. The repertoire was sequenced with immunoSEQ multiplex PCR; TCRdb's copy has only in-frame clones and lacks some. The sample includes 52,000 or so clones, 83% seen only once; the top ten take over 20%. The source was PBMCs, collected after 24 months of ibrutinib treatment. Source of these receptors: a human donor with chronic lymphocytic leukemia.

V gene TRBV5-1 combines with J gene TRBJ1-3; no clear D. CDR3 size: 15 residues. Trimming stripped 4 bases from V and 0 bases from J, with 11 bases between. CDR1 is SGHRS, CDR2 YFSETQ, per germline. Written as DNA, the CDR3 is TGCGCCAGCAGCGTGGACTTAGCCTCTGGAAACACCATATATTTT. The encoded protein is CASSVDLASGNTIYF.

Only a few counts were recorded for this clone. This chain joins TRBV4-3 and TRBJ2-4, with TRBD2 matching 12 bases. Per the germline V gene, CDR1 is LGHNA and CDR2 is YSLEER. J was trimmed by 0 bases and V by 0 bases; bases with no gene match: 9. The CDR3 spans 20 residues. The CDR3 is CASSQDLRGLAGLAKNIQYF. The CDR3 DNA reads TGCGCCAGCAGCCAAGATCTAAGGGGACTAGCGGGTCTAGCCAAAAACATTCAGTACTTC.

The J gene is TRBJ2-6, the V gene TRBV19; 10 bases line up with TRBD1. The CDR3 has 16 amino acids. Germline loops: CDR1 LNHDA, CDR2 SQIVND (reference sequence). With V trimmed by 6 bases and J by 4 bases, 6 bases remained unmatched. In DNA form, the CDR3 reads TGTGCCAGTAGACGAGCGGGACAGGGGGGGGCCAACGTCCTGACTTTC. Amino acids: CASRRAGQGGANVLTF.

This rearrangement joins TRBV7-2 to TRBJ2-3; 7 positions match TRBD1. The V and J ends lost 0 bases and 3 bases, in that order; junction bases with no gene match: 3. CDR3 size: 15 residues. CDR1 and CDR2 (germline): SGHTA, FQGNSA. The CDR3 here is CASSLATGLTDTQYF. The CDR3 coding sequence is TGTGCCAGCAGCTTAGCGACAGGGTTAACAGATACGCAGTATTTT.

V usage is TRBV6-5 and J usage is TRBJ2-7; 11 bases are shared with TRBD2. This CDR3 has 14 residues. V lost 5 bases, J lost 6 bases, and 6 bases stayed unmatched. The germline V gene encodes CDR1 MNHEY and CDR2 SVGAGI. CDR3: CASSSSGRAREQYF. The CDR3 DNA follows: TGTGCCAGCAGTAGTAGCGGGAGGGCCCGCGAGCAGTACTTC.

The genes are TRBV5-6 and TRBJ2-5, with TRBD1 matching over 10 bases. Losses at the gene ends were 3 bases for V and 4 bases for J; bases not matched to a gene: 0. This CDR3 is 13 amino acids long. Germline CDR1 is SGHDT and CDR2 is YYEEEE. CDR3 loop: CASSWDRGETQYF. Here the CDR3 DNA reads TGTGCCAGCAGCTGGGACAGGGGAGAGACCCAGTACTTC.

The V call is TRBV27, the J call TRBJ2-2, with a tentative D call TRBD1 (5 bases). Germline CDR1 is MNHEY and CDR2 is SMNVEV (reference sequence). This CDR3 contains 15 residues. The V end was cut by 1 base, the J end by 2 bases, with 8 bases between. The CDR3 DNA reads as TGTGCCAGCAGTTTATTTCAGGGAAACACCGGGGAGCTGTTTTTT. Translation gives CASSLFQGNTGELFF.

The V and J genes are TRBV18 and TRBJ2-1, with D unclear. The length of the CDR3 is 14 residues. Germline assignment: CDR1 KGHSH and CDR2 LQKENI. With 0 bases removed from V and 1 base from J, the gap between germline ends came to 4 bases. CDR3 region: CASSPPASYNEQFF. The CDR3, as DNA: TGTGCCAGCTCACCACCGGCGTCCTACAATGAGCAGTTCTTC.

This chain joins TRBV10-3 and TRBJ2-3; 7 nucleotides line up with TRBD2. The germline CDR1 and CDR2 sequences are ENHRY and SYGVKD. The CDR3 has 14 amino acids. V shed 4 bases and J 3 bases; nucleotides not matched to a gene: 4. In DNA, the CDR3 is TGTGCCATCAGTGTCTCGGGGGGAACAGATACGCAGTATTTT. Its protein is CAISVSGGTDTQYF.

This clone came up once. V gene TRBV28 combines with J gene TRBJ2-3; unclear D gene. The germline V and J ends were trimmed by 0 bases and 4 bases, with 17 bases remaining between them. This CDR3 comprises 17 residues. Germline V gene lookup returns CDR1 MDHEN and CDR2 SYDVKM. CDR3 bases: TGTGCCAGCAGTTTATGGGAACTCTCCAAAGGGCCAGATACGCAGTATTTT. Protein: CASSLWELSKGPDTQYF. The full variable domain, in which reference TRBV28 and TRBJ2-3 provide the parts outside the CDR3, is DVKVTQSSRYLVKRTGEKVFLECVQDMDHENMFWYRQDPGLGLRLIYFSYDVKMKEKGDIPEGYSVSREKKERFSLILESASTNQTSMYLCASSLWELSKGPDTQYFGPGTRLTVL.

V is TRBV18 and J is TRBJ1-3; TRBD1 agrees at 8 bases. V dropped 6 bases and J dropped 2; count of bases not matched to a gene: 6. Germline-derived CDR1 and CDR2 are KGHSH and LQKENI. The CDR3 totals 15 residues. CDR3 in amino acids: CASSPDRDPGNTIYF. The CDR3 nucleotides are TGTGCCAGCTCCCCGGACAGGGACCCTGGAAACACCATATATTTT.

The rearrangement uses TRBV2 and TRBJ1-1; D ambiguous. Deletions cut 4 bases from V and 4 bases from J, with 10 bases between. From germline, CDR1 is SNHLY and CDR2 FYNNEI. This CDR3 has 13 residues. CDR3 residues: CASSGGLGTEAFF. The CDR3 bases are TGTGCCAGCAGTGGAGGGTTGGGCACTGAAGCTTTCTTT.

This clone was detected only a few times. V is TRBV2 and J is TRBJ1-1; perhaps TRBD1 as D (6 bases). V lost 7 bases to trimming and J lost 0 bases, with 15 bases between them. The CDR3 runs 15 residues. Germline V gene sequence: CDR1 SNHLY, CDR2 FYNNEI. The CDR3 DNA sequence: TGTGCCAGCAAACCGGGGCGACAGGTGAACACTGAAGCTTTCTTT. This gives the protein CASKPGRQVNTEAFF.

This clone was detected only a few times. The rearrangement joins TRBV12-5 to TRBJ2-5; no firm D call. Germline assignment: CDR1 LGHNT and CDR2 FRNRAP. Trimming cost V 3 bases and J 2 bases, with 7 bases left between them. The CDR3 contains 13 residues. CDR3 sequence reads: CASGLRIQETQYF. DNA of the CDR3: TGTGCTAGTGGTTTACGGATTCAAGAGACCCAGTACTTC. Using reference TRBV12-5 and TRBJ2-5 for the parts outside the CDR3, the full variable domain is DARVTQTPRHKVTEMGQEVTMRCQPILGHNTVFWYRQTMMQGLELLAYFRNRAPLDDSGMPKDRFSAEMPDATLATLKIQPSEPRDSAVYFCASGLRIQETQYFGPGTRLLVL.

This sequence joins TRBV6-5 and TRBJ2-7; 7 nucleotides line up with TRBD2. Losses at the gene ends were 5 bases for V and 12 bases for J; bases not matched to a gene: 13. Germline V lookup: CDR1 MNHEY, CDR2 SVGAGI. The CDR3 has 13 residues. CDR3 bases: TGTGCCAGCAGTGCGGGGGTGGAGCCTCGGCGGTACTTC. This codes for CASSAGVEPRRYF.

In nucleotides, the CDR3 is TGTGCCAGCAGGACCATAGACAGGGGCACGCGCACCGGGGAGCTGTTTTTT. Encoded protein: CASRTIDRGTRTGELFF. This chain uses TRBV2 with TRBJ2-2; 8 bases are a match to TRBD1. The CDR3 consists of 17 residues. Germline V gives CDR1 SNHLY, CDR2 FYNNEI. With 6 bases clipped from V and 4 bases from J, the junction kept 13 bases outside the gene matches.

This chain links TRBV2 with TRBJ2-2; 8 bases are shared with TRBD1. The germline V gene encodes CDR1 SNHLY and CDR2 FYNNEI. The CDR3 runs 15 residues. V lost 2 bases and J lost 6; bases outside the gene matches: 5. The CDR3 here is CASSETGGRAGELFF. DNA for the CDR3: TGTGCCAGCAGTGAAACAGGGGGTCGAGCCGGGGAGCTGTTTTTT.

The V call is TRBV11-3, the J call TRBJ2-1; D is undetermined. The CDR3 extends over 10 amino acids. CDR1 and CDR2 (germline): SGHNT, YENEEA. Deletions cut 5 bases from V and 14 bases from J, with 10 bases between. The CDR3 spells CASSPHPKFF. The CDR3 DNA is TGTGCCAGCAGCCCCCACCCGAAGTTCTTC.

The CDR3 sequence is CASRPEARAETQYF. CDR3 DNA sequence: TGTGCCAGCAGACCCGAGGCGAGGGCGGAGACCCAGTACTTC. The rearrangement joins TRBV7-7 to TRBJ2-5; D is perhaps TRBD2 (5 bases). Per germline, CDR1 SSHAT and CDR2 FNYEAQ (reference sequence). The CDR3 is 14 amino acids. V was cut by 6 bases and J by 5 bases, with 16 bases left in between.

This clone has a handful of counts. This chain uses TRBV7-9 with TRBJ1-2; TRBD1 matches 8 bases. The CDR3 has 13 residues. V was clipped by 3 bases and J by 7 bases; unmatched bases: 4. Germline V CDR1 and CDR2: SEHNR, FQNEAQ (reference sequence). The CDR3 protein is CASSFGQGAGYTF. Here the CDR3 DNA reads TGTGCCAGCAGCTTTGGACAGGGCGCTGGCTACACCTTC. Filled out from reference TRBV7-9 and TRBJ1-2, the complete variable domain reads DTGVSQNPRHKITKRGQNVTFRCDPISEHNRLYWYRQTLGQGPEFLTYFQNEAQLEKSRLLSDRFSAERPKGSFSTLEIQRTEQGDSAMYLCASSFGQGAGYTFGSGTRLTVV.

The chain employs TRBV6-5 and TRBJ1-4; 10 nucleotides line up with TRBD1. J gave up 8 bases and V 4 bases, and 7 bases lay outside the gene matches. From germline, CDR1 is MNHEY and CDR2 SVGAGI. There are 15 residues in the CDR3. CDR3 sequence reads: CASSSSGQGGEKLFF. CDR3 nucleotide sequence: TGTGCCAGCAGTTCCTCAGGACAGGGGGGCGAAAAACTGTTTTTT.

This rearrangement joins TRBV19 to TRBJ2-2; 8 positions match TRBD2. The CDR3 runs to 16 residues. Germline V CDR1 and CDR2: LNHDA, SQIVND (reference sequence). The J segment lost 1 base and the V segment lost 4 bases, leaving 5 bases of the junction unmatched. The CDR3 DNA sequence: TGTGCCAGTAGTAAGCTAGCGGGCTTGAACACCGGGGAGCTGTTTTTT. This sequence encodes CASSKLAGLNTGELFF.

This rearrangement joins TRBV28 to TRBJ2-7; the D gene is possibly TRBD2 (7 bases). This CDR3 comprises 14 residues. Trimming removed 5 bases at V and 2 bases at J, with 13 bases between. The germline V gene encodes CDR1 MDHEN and CDR2 SYDVKM. The CDR3 region has the DNA TGTGCCAGCAGTCCCCCGGGGGGCACCTACGAGCAGTACTTC. This translates into CASSPPGGTYEQYF.

The chain recombines TRBV9 with TRBJ2-3; 10 bases map to TRBD2. This CDR3 is built from 16 residues. CDR1 SGDLS and CDR2 YYNGEE come from the germline V gene. V lost 0 bases, J lost 4 bases, and 5 bases stayed unmatched. CDR3 sequence reads: CASSVEAGGPPDTQYF. The CDR3 DNA sequence: TGTGCCAGCAGCGTAGAAGCGGGAGGGCCTCCAGATACGCAGTATTTT.

The rearrangement links TRBV11-1 to TRBJ2-5, with 8 bases lining up with TRBD2. Germline V gene lookup returns CDR1 SGHAT and CDR2 FQDESV (reference sequence). There are 14 residues in the CDR3. V dropped 3 bases and J dropped 4; count of bases not matched to a gene: 4. The CDR3 sequence is CASSFGGASETQYF. CDR3 coding DNA: TGTGCCAGCAGCTTCGGGGGGGCTTCAGAGACCCAGTACTTC.

This chain joins TRBV19 and TRBJ1-5, with D maybe TRBD1 (5 bases). Trimming took 5 bases from V and 0 from J, leaving 11 bases between them. Germline CDR1 reads LNHDA; CDR2 reads SQIVND (reference sequence). CDR3 length equals 15 residues. CDR3 bases: TGTGCCAGTAGTTTGGACAACCATAGCAATCAGCCCCAGCATTTT. It yields the protein CASSLDNHSNQPQHF. The entire variable domain, with the rest obtained from reference TRBV19 and TRBJ1-5, is as follows: DGGITQSPKYLFRKEGQNVTLSCEQNLNHDAMYWYRQDPGQGLRLIYYSQIVNDFQKGDIAEGYSVSREKKESFPLTVTSAQKNPTAFYLCASSLDNHSNQPQHFGDGTRLSIL.

This chain links TRBV30 with TRBJ2-1; 12 bases match TRBD2. Germline values: CDR1 GTSNPN, CDR2 SVGIG (reference sequence). The V gene end was trimmed by 2 bases and the J gene end by 10 bases; junction bases not matched to a gene: 6. The CDR3 contains 14 residues. CDR3 in DNA: TGTGCCTGGAGTAGGACTAGCGGGGTAAAGGAGCAGTTCTTC. This gives the protein CAWSRTSGVKEQFF.

The chain is built from TRBV5-1 and TRBJ2-5, with D maybe TRBD1 (5 bases). The CDR3 covers 13 residues. Per the germline V gene, CDR1 is SGHRS and CDR2 is YFSETQ. Between the trimmed V and J ends, which lost 1 base and 5 bases, there was a span of 9 bases. CDR3 DNA sequence: TGCGCCAGCAGCTTGAGACAGTCGGAGACCCAGTACTTC. This translates into CASSLRQSETQYF.

The chain carries TRBV7-9 and TRBJ1-1; 8 bases match TRBD1. The junction had 1 base not matched to a gene; V was cut back by 6 bases and J by 1 base. CDR3 length: 13 residues. In germline, CDR1 is SEHNR, CDR2 FQNEAQ (reference sequence). The CDR3 bases are TGTGCCAGCAGGGGACAGGCGAACACTGAAGCTTTCTTT. Its protein is CASRGQANTEAFF.